Sequencing of this T cell receptor (beta chain) was carried out in a study of vaccination effects on CD4 cells after COVID-19. As for the study in general: A couple of convalescent patients gave samples 16 days and one week before vaccination.

ViraFEST expansion of antigen-specific CD4+ T cells with viral peptide pools preceded sequencing. Cultured cells yielded isolated CD4+ T cells after nine to ten days. The person had a PCR-confirmed SARS-CoV-2 infection during March to December 2020. Cultures got half-medium changes with IL-2 on days 3 and 7. V shed 2 bases and J 5 bases; nucleotides not matched to a gene: 5. In germline, CDR1 is SGHTA, CDR2 FQGNSA. The CDR3 extends over 15 amino acids. Using immunoSEQ multiplex PCR, the repertoire was profiled, and TCRdb retains in-frame clones only, with some absent. The data show 45,000 to 70,000 clones, with under 80% seen just once and 4.5% to 5.5% held by the top ten. As concerns this clone: What it recognizes is unknown.

The chain recombines TRBV7-2 with TRBJ2-1; 8 bases fit TRBD2. The source is a human donor who had a prior SARS-CoV-2 infection. Source: CD4+ T cells from PBMCs cultured with HIV peptides, taken before COVID-19 vaccination. The subset was: HIV-1 Nef peptide pool negative control/reference culture. CDR3 DNA: TGTGCCAGCAGCTTAACTAGCGGTGATAACAATGAGCAGTTCTTC. It codes for CASSLTSGDNNEQFF.